The source of this T cell receptor (beta chain) is a study of neurological immune-mediated disorders. Study-wide findings and caveats: None of the CDR3 amino acid sequences of expanded clones recurred across subjects, suggesting private repertoires in all groups. Patients with HTLV-1-associated myelopathy had the highest level of TCR clonal expansion, whereas patients with multiple sclerosis had the lowest level, falling beneath the level found in healthy controls.

On this clonotype: Its antigen is unknown.

V dropped 3 bases and J dropped 1 base, with 11 bases sitting between them. Germline CDR1 SGHDT, CDR2 YYEEEE. The CDR3 runs 15 residues. Time point of the sample: longitudinal time-point 2. cDNA synthesis was performed by 5'RACE with 10-nucleotide random UMIs. Over 180 million TCR-beta sequences from 15-18 subjects were obtained in each sequencing run. TCRdb called the 5' RACE reads again in MiXCR, with one record for every CDR3 protein. There are some 87,000 distinct CDR3 sequences in the sample; 5% to 6.5% occur only once, and roughly 7.9% lies in the top ten. Sequencing was performed on PBMCs. The TCR was taken from an older woman with multiple sclerosis. The chain has TRBV5-6 and TRBJ1-5, with D possibly matching TRBD1 (5 bases). The CDR3 DNA sequence: TGTGCCAGCAGCTGGCAGGGTAACAGCAATCAGCCCCAGCATTTT. This gives the protein CASSWQGNSNQPQHF.